Sequencing of this TCR beta chain was carried out in a study of blood T cell repertoires in COVID-19 (dated by TCRdb to 2020 to 2021). Regarding the research as a whole: Collaborator samples came from the United States, Italy and Spain and covered acute and convalescent phases of COVID-19. The prospective study material was composed of cDNA or gDNA derived from T cells, B-cell-depleted T cells, or PBMCs. Deeply sampled blood TCRbeta repertoires from subjects exposed to, actively infected with, or recovered from COVID-19 were included in the dataset. The repertoires were made available in a free public database intended to serve as a resource for research on the immune response to SARS-CoV-2. Samples were obtained from the ongoing ImmuneRACE study (first 160 participants) and from some 1,200 subjects provided by 6 global collaborators. Nearly every sample came with metadata listing a de-identified subject ID, COVID-19 status, age in years and sex. Where HLA class I and class II types were available, the types were taken from metadata supplied by the sample provider, not from assay-based typing.

Each collaborating institution followed its own protocols to collect whole blood in K2EDTA tubes. Collaborator samples were shipped for TCRbeta analysis as frozen whole blood, isolated PBMCs, or DNA extracted from either sample type. TCRbeta CDR3 regions were amplified from genomic DNA using the immunoSEQ Assay, a bias-controlled multiplex PCR. Under the source paper's analysis protocol: The number of nucleated cells in each sample was estimated from the amplification of reference gene primers within the assay. To quantify the absolute abundance of each unique TCRbeta CDR3 rearrangement, sequence reads were collapsed and filtered. For each sample, productive Simpson clonality was calculated as the square root of Simpson's diversity index over productive rearrangements. Sourced from immuneACCESS, this table was stored by TCRdb with only in-frame sequences that have V and J called. A share of the clones is absent; for the studies checked, an unresolved V gene accounts for under half, and the remainder has no known explanation. V and J calls and clone size come straight from that table; D and trimming were deduced from the DNA. In all, the sample holds some 290,000 clones, and around 81% of those were seen once. The top ten clonotypes cover roughly 2.9% of the sample.

CDR1 LGHNA and CDR2 YNFKEQ were looked up in the germline V gene. V is shortened by 0 bases, J by 5 bases, and the region joining them spans 19 bases. The CDR3 sequence holds 17 residues, the cysteine and phenylalanine included. The only DNA kept is the CDR3, 51 bases in frame from the first base. General conclusions and limits of the study: The amount of clinical and demographic metadata varied by source and participant and was provided uncurated.

Worth noting for this clone: Its antigen remains unidentified. Base qualities are not provided; no much larger clone lies one nucleotide away.

The source is a woman aged 60-75 years with active or convalescent COVID-19. The sequencing sample was made of peripheral blood. The rearrangement combines TRBV4-2 with TRBJ1-2, and possibly TRBD1, on 6 matching bases. CDR3 region: CASSQDYRVGAQYGYTF. The bases are TGTGCCAGCAGCCAAGATTACAGGGTAGGGGCCCAATATGGCTACACCTTC.